Listed below are T cell receptor beta chains from one sample, sequenced in a study of T cells in Graves' hyperthyroidism and ophthalmopathy. TCRdb ran MiXCR on the multiplex PCR reads and lists one entry per CDR3 protein. The data hold some 350,000 distinct CDR3 sequences, with approximately 25% observed a single time. Source material: blood. These receptors were obtained from a man aged 45-65 years with Graves' hyperthyroidism. CDR3s leave out the opening cysteine and the closing phenylalanine or tryptophan.

v_call cdr3_aa
TRBV20-1 SARPPWGTGGLDQPQH
TRBV2 ASSGTSGSMEEQF
TRBV3-1 ASSQGGGGNEQF
TRBV7-2 ASSLDAGGTEAF
TRBV20-1 SASRDGTYNEQF
TRBV7-9 ASSIELGYEQY
TRBV28 ASSLRDYTYNEQF
TRBV3-1 ASSQAGVKNIQY
TRBV7-9 ASQQLETSGNEQF
TRBV7-9 ASSPTWGGGGDQETQY
TRBV19 ASSTRHVGDTQY
TRBV7-6 ASSLLAGSRGEQF
TRBV6-5 ASSYPRETQY
TRBV5-1 ASSLEFVTSGYEQY
TRBV10-3 AIAGAAAGTDTQY